This T cell receptor (beta chain) was captured by sequencing in a study of monozygotic twins with inflammatory bowel disease. Germline V CDR1 and CDR2: DFQATT, SNEGSKA (reference sequence). This CDR3 is 16 amino acids long. Eight separate reactions per sample yielded the cDNA. From its re-call of the 5' RACE reads, TCRdb lists each CDR3 protein once, without DNA. The sample table sets out over 200,000 distinct CDR3 sequences. Skipping T cell sorting, the study isolated total RNA directly from whole blood. Worth noting for this clonotype: The antigen is undetermined.

Study-wide results and caveats: Similarity of repertoires did not differ between concordant and discordant twins, possibly from limited power. In patient repertoires, differing immunosuppressive treatments may have added some variability.

J is TRBJ2-3 and V is TRBV20-1; TCRdb picks TRBD1, but there is no DNA to check that call. Sequencing was done on a sample of blood. This clonotype was obtained from a human donor with ulcerative colitis or Crohn's disease, or a healthy co-twin of an affected twin (not recorded which). The CDR3 sequence is CSTPGQGLDNTDTQYF.